Listed below are T cell receptor beta chains from one sample, sequenced in a study of T cell changes during pregnancy in multiple sclerosis. The method was immunoSEQ multiplex PCR; TCRdb's version includes in-frame clones alone and lacks a portion of them. The repertoire holds tens of thousands of clones, with about 90% as singletons. Sequenced here: peripheral blood, sampled before pregnancy. The receptors come from a female donor with multiple sclerosis, enrolled in a pregnancy study. Each CDR3 is given with its conserved first and last residue. Each record gives: D gene, clone size, J gene, V gene, CDR3 DNA, CDR3 protein. A D gene is named only where the DNA matches it firmly. Clone size is given for some rows only: seen once, a few or many times, or a class if the clone is expanded.

D gene: TRBD1; clone size: NA; J gene: TRBJ2-2; V gene: TRBV9; CDR3 DNA: TGTGCCAGCAGCCCCGGGGACAGGGTAACGAACACCGGGGAGCTGTTTTTT; CDR3 protein: CASSPGDRVTNTGELFF
D gene: NA; clone size: NA; J gene: TRBJ2-7; V gene: TRBV2; CDR3 DNA: TGTGCCAGCAGGGAGGCCTACGAGCAGTACTTC; CDR3 protein: CASREAYEQYF
D gene: NA; clone size: NA; J gene: TRBJ1-3; V gene: TRBV28; CDR3 DNA: TGTGCCAGCAGTCACCAGGGGTCCGGAAACACCATATATTTT; CDR3 protein: CASSHQGSGNTIYF
D gene: NA; clone size: NA; J gene: TRBJ1-3; V gene: TRBV6-6; CDR3 DNA: TGTGCCAGCAGTTATTCGGGGGGCTCTGGAAACACCATATATTTT; CDR3 protein: CASSYSGGSGNTIYF
D gene: NA; clone size: NA; J gene: TRBJ1-1; V gene: TRBV28; CDR3 DNA: TGTGCCAGCAGGCGAATAACGAACACTGAAGCTTTCTTT; CDR3 protein: CASRRITNTEAFF
D gene: TRBD1; clone size: many; J gene: TRBJ2-7; V gene: TRBV27; CDR3 DNA: TGTGCCAGCAGTTCGGTCCCGGGACAGGGGCGATTGTACGAGCAGTACTTC; CDR3 protein: CASSSVPGQGRLYEQYF
D gene: TRBD1; clone size: NA; J gene: TRBJ1-1; V gene: TRBV20-1; CDR3 DNA: TGCAGATTGCAGGGGGCGGTTGAAGCTTTCTTT; CDR3 protein: CRLQGAVEAFF
D gene: TRBD1; clone size: NA; J gene: TRBJ1-1; V gene: TRBV6-5; CDR3 DNA: TGTGCCAGCAGCCCCTCCGCAGGGGGCCCCACTGAAGCTTTCTTT; CDR3 protein: CASSPSAGGPTEAFF
D gene: TRBD1; clone size: NA; J gene: TRBJ1-5; V gene: TRBV15; CDR3 DNA: TGTGCCACCAGCAGAGATAGGGGACAGTTGAGCAATCAGCCCCAGCATTTT; CDR3 protein: CATSRDRGQLSNQPQHF
D gene: NA; clone size: NA; J gene: TRBJ1-1; V gene: TRBV19; CDR3 DNA: TGTGCCAGTAGTGGGGGAGCGGGGGGCCCCGCCATGTCTTTCTTT; CDR3 protein: CASSGGAGGPAMSFF
D gene: TRBD2; clone size: many; J gene: TRBJ2-7; V gene: TRBV2; CDR3 DNA: TGTGCCAGCAGTCCTACAGGGACTAGCGAGCAGTACTTC; CDR3 protein: CASSPTGTSEQYF
D gene: NA; clone size: NA; J gene: TRBJ1-5; V gene: TRBV7-2; CDR3 DNA: TGTGCCAGCAGCTTAGCCATTAGCAATCAGCCCCAGCATTTT; CDR3 protein: CASSLAISNQPQHF
D gene: TRBD2; clone size: NA; J gene: TRBJ2-3; V gene: TRBV5-1; CDR3 DNA: TGCGCCAGCAGCGAACTAGCGACACGCACAGATACGCAGTATTTT; CDR3 protein: CASSELATRTDTQYF
D gene: NA; clone size: NA; J gene: TRBJ2-7; V gene: TRBV6-1; CDR3 DNA: TGTGCCAGCAGTGTCGGGGGAACAGGCTACGAGCAGTACTTC; CDR3 protein: CASSVGGTGYEQYF
D gene: NA; clone size: NA; J gene: TRBJ1-1; V gene: TRBV7-3; CDR3 DNA: TGTGCCAGCAGCGCGAATAACAGGCCCACTGAAGCTTTCTTT; CDR3 protein: CASSANNRPTEAFF
D gene: TRBD2; clone size: NA; J gene: TRBJ2-7; V gene: TRBV6-1; CDR3 DNA: TGTGCCAGCCGGGGGGACTCCTACGAGCAGTACTTC; CDR3 protein: CASRGDSYEQYF
D gene: NA; clone size: NA; J gene: TRBJ2-7; V gene: TRBV7-9; CDR3 DNA: TGTGCCAGCAGCTTAGCGGGTTGGGGCAGGGGTATGTACTACGAGCAGTACTTC; CDR3 protein: CASSLAGWGRGMYYEQYF
D gene: TRBD2; clone size: once; J gene: TRBJ2-5; V gene: TRBV5-1; CDR3 DNA: TGCGCCAGCAGCTCCCGACTAGCGGGATGGGCCGAGATCCAGTACTTC; CDR3 protein: CASSSRLAGWAEIQYF
D gene: NA; clone size: NA; J gene: TRBJ2-1; V gene: TRBV7-2; CDR3 DNA: TGTGCCAGCAGCTTAGTTCCCCACGGAGCGGGTGTTAGGGATGAGCAGTTCTTC; CDR3 protein: CASSLVPHGAGVRDEQFF
D gene: NA; clone size: NA; J gene: TRBJ1-2; V gene: TRBV27; CDR3 DNA: TGTGCCAGCAGTTTCTCTCGGCGGTATCGCAATGGCTACACCTTC; CDR3 protein: CASSFSRRYRNGYTF
D gene: TRBD1; clone size: NA; J gene: TRBJ2-2; V gene: TRBV25-1; CDR3 DNA: TGTGCCAGCACCCAGGGGGCCGGGGAGCTGTTTTTT; CDR3 protein: CASTQGAGELFF
D gene: NA; clone size: NA; J gene: TRBJ2-5; V gene: TRBV6-5; CDR3 DNA: TGTGCCAGCAGTCCCTCGGGAGCCGGTTGGGCCCAGTACTTC; CDR3 protein: CASSPSGAGWAQYF
D gene: NA; clone size: NA; J gene: TRBJ2-5; V gene: TRBV5-1; CDR3 DNA: TGCGCCAGCAGCTTGGACGGTGTCCCAGGTGAGACCCAGTACTTC; CDR3 protein: CASSLDGVPGETQYF
D gene: TRBD2; clone size: NA; J gene: TRBJ2-1; V gene: TRBV29-1; CDR3 DNA: TGCAGCGTTGTACTAGCGGGAGGGCCCCTGAATGAGCAGTTCTTC; CDR3 protein: CSVVLAGGPLNEQFF